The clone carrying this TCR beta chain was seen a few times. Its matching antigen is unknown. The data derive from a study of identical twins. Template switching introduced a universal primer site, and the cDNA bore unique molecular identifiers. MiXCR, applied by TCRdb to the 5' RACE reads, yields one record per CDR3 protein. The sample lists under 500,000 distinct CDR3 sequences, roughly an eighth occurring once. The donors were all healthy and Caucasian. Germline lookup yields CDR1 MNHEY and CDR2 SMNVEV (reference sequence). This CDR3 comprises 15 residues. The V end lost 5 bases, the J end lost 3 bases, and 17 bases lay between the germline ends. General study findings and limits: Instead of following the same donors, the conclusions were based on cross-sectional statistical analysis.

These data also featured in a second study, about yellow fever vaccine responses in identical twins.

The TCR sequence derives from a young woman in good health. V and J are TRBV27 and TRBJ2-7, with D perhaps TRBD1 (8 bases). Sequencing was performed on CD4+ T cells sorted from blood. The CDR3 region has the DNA TGTGCCAGCAGTCCCGACAGGGGACTACTCTACGAGCAGTACTTC. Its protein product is CASSPDRGLLYEQYF.